Each of the 19 T cell receptor beta chains below was sequenced from the same sample in a study of preoperative IRX-2 immunotherapy in early breast cancer. Treatment indicated: preoperative locoregional IRX-2 cytokine immunotherapy. TCRdb's table, derived via immunoSEQ multiplex PCR, lists solely in-frame clones and lacks some. This table has 34,000 or so clones, 80% to 85% appearing once. This specimen was lymph node tissue, taken from a patient treated with IRX-2 immunotherapy. These receptors came from a human donor with breast cancer.

The chain has TRBV12-5 and TRBJ2-3, with 9 bases fitting TRBD1. With 7 bases clipped from V and 4 bases from J, the junction kept 6 bases outside the gene matches. This CDR3 contains 14 residues. The germline V gene encodes CDR1 LGHNT and CDR2 FRNRAP. CDR3 sequence (DNA): TGTGCTAGTGTTCCCGGGACAGGGTCAGATACGCAGTATTTT. As protein: CASVPGTGSDTQYF.

V gene TRBV30 combines with J gene TRBJ1-1; D not certain. This CDR3 has 11 amino acids. Germline loops: CDR1 GTSNPN, CDR2 SVGIG (reference sequence). Trimming removed 2 bases from V and 6 bases from J, with 7 bases in between. CDR3 protein: CAWSLASEAFF. Written as DNA, the CDR3 is TGTGCCTGGAGTCTGGCGTCTGAAGCTTTCTTT.

In its sample, this clone was seen once. The rearrangement links TRBV11-3 to TRBJ2-1, with D unclear. Germline V gene sequence: CDR1 SGHNT, CDR2 YENEEA. The CDR3 extends over 14 amino acids. With 5 bases removed from V and 3 bases from J, the gap between germline ends came to 11 bases. CDR3 DNA: TGTGCCAGCAGCCGTAACGTAGACTACAATGAGCAGTTCTTC. Its translation: CASSRNVDYNEQFF.

J is TRBJ2-1 and V is TRBV19, with D perhaps TRBD1 or TRBD2 (6 bases each). Trimming cost V 6 bases and J 9 bases, with 15 bases left between them. The CDR3 extends over 13 amino acids. Germline values: CDR1 LNHDA, CDR2 SQIVND (reference sequence). This chain's CDR3 is CASRLEGGLEQFF. CDR3 bases: TGTGCCAGTAGACTGGAGGGGGGCCTTGAGCAGTTCTTC.

This sequence joins TRBV11-3 and TRBJ1-1; D unresolved. Trimming removed 1 base from V and 1 base from J, with 7 bases in between. CDR1 and CDR2 (germline): SGHNT, YENEEA. This CDR3 comprises 14 residues. The CDR3: CASSLGWGNTEAFF. Written as DNA, the CDR3 is TGTGCCAGCAGCTTAGGTTGGGGGAACACTGAAGCTTTCTTT.

The chain has TRBV15 and TRBJ2-3, with a weak D call TRBD1 (6 bases). The CDR3 spans 16 residues. The V gene's germline CDR1 is LNHNV and CDR2 YYDKDF (reference sequence). V was trimmed by 4 bases and J by 6 bases, leaving 20 bases between them. CDR3 residues: CATSKNMGAGVDTQYF. The CDR3 bases are TGTGCCACCAGCAAAAATATGGGGGCCGGGGTGGATACGCAGTATTTT.

This clone appeared a few times. The V gene is TRBV19, the J gene TRBJ1-3; 9 bases align to TRBD1. The CDR3 sequence is 19 residues long. V was pared by 4 bases and J by 1 base, with 14 bases of the junction left unmatched. Germline CDR1 LNHDA, CDR2 SQIVND (reference sequence). Here the CDR3 DNA reads TGTGCCAGTAGTAATGGGGGACAGGGTCGCAAACGTTCTGGAAACACCATATATTTT. It codes for CASSNGGQGRKRSGNTIYF.

This chain links TRBV19 with TRBJ1-2, with D uncertain. The CDR3 totals 13 residues. Germline V gene lookup returns CDR1 LNHDA and CDR2 SQIVND (reference sequence). V lost 3 bases and J lost 5, with 10 bases in between. CDR3 sequence reads: CASSIRQMYGYTF. The DNA for the CDR3 is TGTGCCAGTAGTATTCGTCAGATGTATGGCTACACCTTC.

This rearrangement joins TRBV6-8 to TRBJ1-1; D uncertain. Between the trimmed V and J ends, which lost 2 bases and 3 bases, there was a span of 7 bases. There are 13 residues in the CDR3. Germline-derived CDR1 and CDR2 are MNHGY and SAAAGT. In nucleotides, the CDR3 is TGTGCCAGCAGTTACAGGGAGCACACTGAAGCTTTCTTT. Encoded protein: CASSYREHTEAFF.

The chain couples TRBV22-1 to TRBJ2-2; the DNA was not used to check the table's D call, TRBD1. TRBV22-1 is an annotated pseudogene. The CDR3 covers 16 residues. CDR3: CASGSSGTVNTGELFF. As DNA, the CDR3 is TGTGCCAGCGGCTCTTCCGGGACAGTAAACACCGGGGAGCTGTTTTTT.

The chain couples TRBV6-8 to TRBJ2-3; no reliable D call. The germline gives CDR1 MNHGY, CDR2 SAAAGT. This CDR3 has 14 residues. The V and J ends lost 2 bases and 2 bases respectively, with 8 bases between them. The CDR3 here is CASSYRVHTDTQYF. The CDR3 nucleotides are TGTGCCAGCAGTTACAGGGTTCACACAGATACGCAGTATTTT.

V is TRBV11-3 and J is TRBJ2-7; TRBD1 matches at 10 bases. The CDR3 is 15 residues long. J gave up 1 base and V 5 bases, and 5 bases lay outside the gene matches. The germline gives CDR1 SGHNT, CDR2 YENEEA. CDR3 loop: CASSRDRGQSYEQYF. DNA for the CDR3: TGTGCCAGCAGCCGCGACAGGGGGCAATCCTACGAGCAGTACTTC.

The chain is built from TRBV5-1 and TRBJ1-6; D is unclear. This CDR3 comprises 14 residues. Trimming pared 0 bases from V and 10 bases from J, leaving 11 bases between. CDR1 and CDR2 from the germline V gene are SGHRS and YFSETQ. The CDR3, as DNA: TGCGCCAGCAGCTTGGAAGGGAGAGAGTCACCCCTCCACTTT. Protein product: CASSLEGRESPLHF.

This clone occurred a few times. V gene TRBV18 combines with J gene TRBJ1-4; TRBD1 matches 8 bases. CDR1 and CDR2 (germline): KGHSH, LQKENI. CDR3 length: 15 amino acids. Losses at the gene ends were 5 bases for V and 8 bases for J; bases not matched to a gene: 10. The CDR3 bases are TGTGCCAGCTCAACTTCGACAGGGGCGCAAGAAAAACTGTTTTTT. This encodes CASSTSTGAQEKLFF. Supplemented by reference TRBV18 and TRBJ1-4, the full variable domain reads NAGVMQNPRHLVRRRGQEARLRCSPMKGHSHVYWYRQLPEEGLKFMVYLQKENIIDESGMPKERFSAEFPKEGPSILRIQQVVRGDSAAYFCASSTSTGAQEKLFFGSGTQLSVL.

With regard to this clone: A read error may account for a junction end that differs from germline. The chain links TRBV6-4 to TRBJ1-3, with D possibly being TRBD1 (6 bases). CDR3 length: 17 residues. Germline V gene data show CDR1 as MRHNA and CDR2 as SNTAGT. This CDR3 reads CASSYSRADSSGNTIYF. CDR3 coding DNA: TGTGCCAGCAGTTACTCGCGGGCGGACAGCTCTGGAAACACCATATATTTT.

The CDR3 DNA is TGTGCCAGCTCACCCGGTACAGGGCTGACTGAAGCTTTCTTT. Translation: CASSPGTGLTEAFF. The V call is TRBV18, the J call TRBJ1-1; a weak D match, TRBD1 (6 bases). Germline values: CDR1 KGHSH, CDR2 LQKENI. The CDR3 is 14 residues long. The germline V and J ends were trimmed by 3 bases and 5 bases, with 13 bases remaining between them.

The V call is TRBV15, the J call TRBJ2-5, with 10 bases that match TRBD1. V trimming: 3 bases; J trimming: 1 base; junction bases outside the gene matches: 8. The germline V gene encodes CDR1 LNHNV and CDR2 YYDKDF (reference sequence). The CDR3 contains 17 residues. The CDR3 sequence is CATSRVLGTGVQETQYF. DNA for the CDR3: TGTGCCACCAGCAGGGTTCTCGGGACAGGGGTCCAAGAGACCCAGTACTTC.

V and J are TRBV30 and TRBJ2-6; no clear D. V lost 5 bases and J lost 4, with 6 bases in between. From germline, CDR1 is GTSNPN and CDR2 SVGIG (reference sequence). This CDR3 has 12 amino acids. In DNA, the CDR3 is TGTGCCTGGGACCCGGGGGCCAACGTCCTGACTTTC. Its protein is CAWDPGANVLTF.

The V gene is TRBV6-8, the J gene TRBJ2-2, with TRBD1 as a possible D gene (6 bases). CDR1 MNHGY and CDR2 SAAAGT come from the germline V gene. V was shortened by 3 bases and J by 4 bases, with 15 bases between the two germline ends. This CDR3 is 16 amino acids long. CDR3 residues: CASSYIRGDFTGELFF. The CDR3 DNA is TGTGCCAGCAGTTATATCAGGGGAGATTTCACCGGGGAGCTGTTTTTT.